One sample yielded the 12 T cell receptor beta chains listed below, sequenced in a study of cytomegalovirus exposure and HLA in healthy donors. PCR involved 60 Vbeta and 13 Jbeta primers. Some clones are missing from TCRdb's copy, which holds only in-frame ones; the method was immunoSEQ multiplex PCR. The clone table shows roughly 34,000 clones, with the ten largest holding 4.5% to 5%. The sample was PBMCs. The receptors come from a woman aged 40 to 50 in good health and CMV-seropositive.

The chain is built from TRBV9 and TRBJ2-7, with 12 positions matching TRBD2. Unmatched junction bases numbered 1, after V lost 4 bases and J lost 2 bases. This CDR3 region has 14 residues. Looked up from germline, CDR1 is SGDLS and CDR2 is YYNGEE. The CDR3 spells CASSPSGRAYEQYF. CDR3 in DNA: TGTGCCAGCAGCCCTAGCGGGAGGGCCTACGAGCAGTACTTC.

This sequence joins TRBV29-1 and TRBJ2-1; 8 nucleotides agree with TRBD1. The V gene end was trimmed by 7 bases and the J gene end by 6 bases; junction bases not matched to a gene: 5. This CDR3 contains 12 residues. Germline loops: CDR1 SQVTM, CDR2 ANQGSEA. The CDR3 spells CSARGLGNEQFF. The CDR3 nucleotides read TGCAGCGCCAGGGGGCTGGGCAATGAGCAGTTCTTC.

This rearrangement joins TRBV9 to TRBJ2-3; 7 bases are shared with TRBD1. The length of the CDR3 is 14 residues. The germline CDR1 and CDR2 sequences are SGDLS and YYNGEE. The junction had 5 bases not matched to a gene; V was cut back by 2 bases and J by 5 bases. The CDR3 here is CASSVRGLGDTQYF. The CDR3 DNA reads TGTGCCAGCAGCGTTAGGGGGCTGGGAGATACGCAGTATTTT.

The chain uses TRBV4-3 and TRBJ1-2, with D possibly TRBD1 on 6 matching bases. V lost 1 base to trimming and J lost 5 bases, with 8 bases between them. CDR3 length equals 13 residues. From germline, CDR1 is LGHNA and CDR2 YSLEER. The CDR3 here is CASSQGQEYGYTF. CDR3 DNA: TGCGCCAGCAGCCAAGGACAGGAGTATGGCTACACCTTC.

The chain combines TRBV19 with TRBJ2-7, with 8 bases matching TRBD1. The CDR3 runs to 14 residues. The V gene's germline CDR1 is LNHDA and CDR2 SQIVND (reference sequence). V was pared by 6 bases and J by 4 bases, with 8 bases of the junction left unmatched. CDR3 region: CASSGTGGGYEQYF. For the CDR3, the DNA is TGTGCCAGTAGCGGGACAGGTGGCGGGTACGAGCAGTACTTC.

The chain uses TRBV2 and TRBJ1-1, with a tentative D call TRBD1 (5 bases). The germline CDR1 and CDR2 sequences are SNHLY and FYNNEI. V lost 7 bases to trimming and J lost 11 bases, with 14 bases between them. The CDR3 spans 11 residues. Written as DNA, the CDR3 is TGTGCCAGCACAGGGAATCGGGTCGCTTTCTTT. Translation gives CASTGNRVAFF.

The CDR3, as DNA: TGTGCCAGCTCACCACCGAGGGGGCTAAACACCGGGGAGCTGTTTTTT. As protein: CASSPPRGLNTGELFF. This rearrangement joins TRBV18 to TRBJ2-2; 7 nucleotides align to TRBD1. Germline V gene lookup returns CDR1 KGHSH and CDR2 LQKENI. V lost 0 bases and J lost 2; bases outside the gene matches: 3. The CDR3 runs 16 residues.

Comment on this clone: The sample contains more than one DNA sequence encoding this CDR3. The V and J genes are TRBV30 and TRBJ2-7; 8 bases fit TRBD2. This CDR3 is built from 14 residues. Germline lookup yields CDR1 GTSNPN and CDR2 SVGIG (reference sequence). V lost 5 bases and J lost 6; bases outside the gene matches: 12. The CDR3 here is CAWGRGGRRGEQYF. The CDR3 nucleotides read TGTGCCTGGGGACGGGGGGGGAGGCGCGGCGAGCAGTACTTC. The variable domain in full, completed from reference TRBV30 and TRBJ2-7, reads SQTIHQWPATLVQPVGSPLSLECTVEGTSNPNLYWYRQAAGRGLQLLFYSVGIGQISSEVPQNLSASRPQDRQFILSSKKLLLSDSGFYLCAWGRGGRRGEQYFGPGTRLTVT.

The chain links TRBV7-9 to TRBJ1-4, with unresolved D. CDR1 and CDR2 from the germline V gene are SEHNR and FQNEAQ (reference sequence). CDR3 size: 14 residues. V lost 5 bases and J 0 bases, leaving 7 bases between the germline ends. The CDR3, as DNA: TGTGCCAGCAGCGCTACTTCAACTAATGAAAAACTGTTTTTT. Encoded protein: CASSATSTNEKLFF. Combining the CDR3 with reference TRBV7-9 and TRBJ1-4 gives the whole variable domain DTGVSQNPRHKITKRGQNVTFRCDPISEHNRLYWYRQTLGQGPEFLTYFQNEAQLEKSRLLSDRFSAERPKGSFSTLEIQRTEQGDSAMYLCASSATSTNEKLFFGSGTQLSVL.

DNA for the CDR3: TGTGCCATCAGTGAATGGGCGGGAGGGAGCGGGGAGCTGTTTTTT. It codes for CAISEWAGGSGELFF. V and J are TRBV10-3 and TRBJ2-2, with 9 bases that match TRBD2. The V and J ends lost 3 bases and 7 bases, in that order; junction bases with no gene match: 6. CDR1 and CDR2 from the germline V gene are ENHRY and SYGVKD. There are 15 residues in the CDR3.

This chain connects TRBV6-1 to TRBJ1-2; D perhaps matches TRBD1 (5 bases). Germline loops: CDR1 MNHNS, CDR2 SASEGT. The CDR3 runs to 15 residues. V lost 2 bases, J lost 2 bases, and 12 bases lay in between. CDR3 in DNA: TGTGCCAGCAGTGAATATGCAGGGAAAAACTATGGCTACACCTTC. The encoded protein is CASSEYAGKNYGYTF.

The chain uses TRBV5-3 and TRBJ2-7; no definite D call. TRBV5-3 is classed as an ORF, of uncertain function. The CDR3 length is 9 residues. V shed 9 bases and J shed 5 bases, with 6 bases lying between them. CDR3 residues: CAKRDEQYF. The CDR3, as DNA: TGTGCCAAACGCGACGAGCAGTACTTC.